Shown below are 26 T cell receptor beta chains from a single sample sequenced in a study of blood T cells in healthy people across ages (dated by TCRdb to between 2015 and 2016). Library creation used 5' RACE. The sequencing machine was an Illumina HiSeq 2500. The second PCR ran for roughly 7 to 12 cycles and used a J-beta primer mix along with a sample-barcoded 5' primer. TCRdb itself trimmed the public reads at Q25 with fastp, ran MiXCR and retained productive beta chains. When rows share a CDR3 protein, they turn into one entry using the most common DNA and genes. Counted in this sample were hundreds of thousands of distinct CDR3 sequences; 25% of them appeared once. The biggest ten clones account for roughly a tenth of the sample. These same records also appear under a second study, on T cells of mothers and their children.

The source material was blood. These receptors all stem from a boy aged 10-17 years in good health.

This chain connects TRBV12-3 or TRBV12-4 to TRBJ2-1, with 10 positions matching TRBD2. Trimming took 5 bases from V and 0 from J; bases not matched to a gene: 4. This CDR3 is 16 amino acids long. CDR3 nucleotides: TGTGCCAGCAGTGGACTAGCGGAGAGCTCCTACAATGAGCAGTTCTTC. The encoded protein is CASSGLAESSYNEQFF.

V gene TRBV20-1 combines with J gene TRBJ2-5, with TRBD2 identical over 10 bases. The J call may be wrong; the DNA end is better matched by TRBJ2-1. Germline V gene lookup returns CDR1 DFQATT and CDR2 SNEGSKA (reference sequence). The length of the CDR3 is 15 residues. The CDR3 sequence is CSARDWASGSGEQFF. CDR3 sequence (DNA): TGCAGTGCTAGAGATTGGGCTAGCGGGAGTGGTGAGCAGTTCTTC.

J is TRBJ1-4 and V is TRBV7-9; TRBD1 aligns across 7 bases. In germline, CDR1 is SEHNR, CDR2 FQNEAQ (reference sequence). The ends lost 1 base at V and 4 bases at J; junction bases unmatched: 12. CDR3 length equals 18 residues. The CDR3 sequence: CASSLGRQGVLNNEKLFF. The DNA for the CDR3 is TGTGCCAGCAGCTTAGGGCGGCAGGGGGTGCTGAATAATGAAAAACTGTTTTTT. Drawing the rest from reference TRBV7-9 and TRBJ1-4, the complete variable domain is DTGVSQNPRHKITKRGQNVTFRCDPISEHNRLYWYRQTLGQGPEFLTYFQNEAQLEKSRLLSDRFSAERPKGSFSTLEIQRTEQGDSAMYLCASSLGRQGVLNNEKLFFGSGTQLSVL.

Ten or more counts support this clonotype. This sequence joins TRBV27 and TRBJ2-6; no definite D call. V dropped 7 bases and J dropped 0 bases, with 4 bases sitting between them. The CDR3 runs 13 residues. Germline-derived CDR1 and CDR2 are MNHEY and SMNVEV (reference sequence). CDR3 coding DNA: TGTGCCAGCACCTACTCTGGGGCCAACGTCCTGACTTTC. Translating it yields CASTYSGANVLTF.

The chain combines TRBV29-1 with TRBJ2-1; possibly TRBD1 for D (6 bases). The V gene lost 1 base and the J gene lost 0 bases, with 16 bases spanning the gap. The CDR3 is made up of 17 amino acids. Germline V CDR1 and CDR2: SQVTM, ANQGSEA. CDR3 loop: CSVEGYNRASSYNEQFF. CDR3 bases: TGCAGCGTTGAAGGCTACAACAGGGCCAGCTCCTACAATGAGCAGTTCTTC.

Worth noting for this clonotype: A much bigger clone sits one base away, suggesting this may be a read error. V is TRBV2 and J is TRBJ2-1; 8 bases line up with TRBD2. The CDR3 contains 13 residues. V dropped 6 bases and J dropped 3; count of bases not matched to a gene: 1. CDR1 SNHLY and CDR2 FYNNEI come from the germline V gene. CDR3 bases: TGTGCCAGCAGCGGGGGGGTCTACAATGAGCAGTTCTTC. As protein: CASSGGVYNEQFF.

This clonotype has more than one count but fewer than ten. The chain couples TRBV3-1 to TRBJ1-1; D is perhaps TRBD1 (5 bases). This CDR3 has 14 amino acids. The germline V gene encodes CDR1 LGHDT and CDR2 YNNKEL (reference sequence). V gave up 5 bases and J gave up 0 bases, with 10 bases separating them. In DNA form, the CDR3 reads TGTGCCAGCAGCTTCGGGGGTATGAACACTGAAGCTTTCTTT. Protein product: CASSFGGMNTEAFF.

The chain employs TRBV4-3 and TRBJ2-1; no definite D call. Trimming removed 1 base at V and 3 bases at J, with 10 bases between. This CDR3 comprises 15 residues. Germline CDR1 LGHNA, CDR2 YSLEER. The CDR3 is CASSQGIANYNEQFF. CDR3 nucleotide sequence: TGCGCCAGCAGCCAAGGGATAGCCAACTACAATGAGCAGTTCTTC.

The chain carries TRBV7-9 and TRBJ2-5; tentative D call: TRBD1 (6 bases). The CDR3 covers 14 residues. Deletions cut 4 bases from V and 3 bases from J, with 12 bases between. Germline lookup yields CDR1 SEHNR and CDR2 FQNEAQ (reference sequence). CDR3 nucleotides: TGTGCCAGCAGCTCATCAGGGGAAAAAGAGACCCAGTACTTC. This gives the protein CASSSSGEKETQYF.

The V gene is TRBV7-9, the J gene TRBJ1-1; 9 bases are shared with TRBD1. V gave up 0 bases and J gave up 4 bases; unmatched junction bases: 6. The V gene's germline CDR1 is SEHNR and CDR2 FQNEAQ (reference sequence). This CDR3 is built from 16 residues. The CDR3 nucleotides are TGTGCCAGCAGCTTAGCTACGATGACAGGGGGCACTGAAGCTTTCTTT. Translating it yields CASSLATMTGGTEAFF.

A few counts support this clonotype. The chain combines TRBV27 with TRBJ2-1; the D call may be TRBD1 or TRBD2 (5 bases each). There are 16 residues in the CDR3. V gave up 3 bases and J gave up 0 bases, with 12 bases separating them. Germline V CDR1 and CDR2: MNHEY, SMNVEV (reference sequence). CDR3 nucleotides: TGTGCCAGCAGTTTCGTTGGGGGTAGCTCCTACAATGAGCAGTTCTTC. Residues: CASSFVGGSSYNEQFF.

The rearrangement uses TRBV20-1 and TRBJ1-4; D unresolved. Deletions cut 0 bases from V and 4 bases from J, with 15 bases between. CDR1 and CDR2 (germline): DFQATT, SNEGSKA (reference sequence). The CDR3 extends over 16 amino acids. The CDR3 DNA is TGCAGTGCTAGAGATCATCTCCGAAGTTATAATGAAAAACTGTTTTTT. Its translation: CSARDHLRSYNEKLFF.

This clonotype was observed a few times. The rearrangement joins TRBV29-1 to TRBJ2-5, with 10 bases matching TRBD1. V lost 8 bases, J lost 9 bases, and 9 bases stayed unmatched. The V gene's germline CDR1 is SQVTM and CDR2 ANQGSEA. CDR3 size: 12 residues. CDR3 in amino acids: CSSGTGVLAQYF. The CDR3 DNA follows: TGCAGCAGCGGGACAGGGGTTTTGGCCCAGTACTTC.

The chain is built from TRBV21-1 and TRBJ1-5. TRBV21-1 is shown as a pseudogene. The CDR3 length is 14 residues. Here the CDR3 DNA reads TGTGCCAGCAGCAAAGTTGGCAGAAATCAGCCCCAGCATTTT. Protein sequence: CASSKVGRNQPQHF.

Here the CDR3 reads CATLGWETSYEQYF. The CDR3 DNA sequence: TGTGCCACCCTAGGGTGGGAGACCTCCTACGAGCAGTACTTC. This chain joins TRBV28 and TRBJ2-7; a weak D match, TRBD2 (5 bases). The CDR3 is 14 residues long. Germline values: CDR1 MDHEN, CDR2 SYDVKM. V was trimmed by 10 bases and J by 0 bases, leaving 16 bases between them.

The gene calls are TRBV2 and TRBJ2-7, with 8 bases matching TRBD1. The CDR3 has 14 amino acids. Per the germline V gene, CDR1 is SNHLY and CDR2 is FYNNEI. Unmatched junction bases numbered 9, after V lost 5 bases and J lost 6 bases. CDR3 loop: CASSTYRGMGEQYF. The DNA for the CDR3 is TGTGCCAGCAGTACCTACAGGGGGATGGGCGAGCAGTACTTC. Filled out from reference TRBV2 and TRBJ2-7, the complete variable domain reads EPEVTQTPSHQVTQMGQEVILRCVPISNHLYFYWYRQILGQKVEFLVSFYNNEISEKSEIFDDQFSVERPDGSNFTLKIRSTKLEDSAMYFCASSTYRGMGEQYFGPGTRLTVT.

A few counts support this clonotype. The chain employs TRBV29-1 and TRBJ2-5; 9 bases fit TRBD2. The J call may be incorrect, as the DNA end agrees better with TRBJ2-1. Germline V gene lookup returns CDR1 SQVTM and CDR2 ANQGSEA. The CDR3 covers 13 residues. CDR3 region: CSFRTSARDEQFF. The DNA for the CDR3 is TGCAGCTTCCGGACTAGCGCCAGGGATGAGCAGTTCTTC.

The chain combines TRBV28 with TRBJ2-1; no definite D call. Near its end, the DNA agrees better with TRBJ2-7, so the J call may be wrong. This CDR3 contains 15 residues. The germline V gene encodes CDR1 MDHEN and CDR2 SYDVKM. The CDR3 region is CASSPPSRLPYEQYF. DNA for the CDR3: TGTGCCAGCAGTCCCCCCTCGAGGTTACCCTACGAGCAGTACTTC.

In this sample, this clonotype turned up a few times. V and J are TRBV9 and TRBJ2-5; 7 bases are shared with TRBD2. The CDR3 spans 18 residues. The trim removed 0 bases at V and 0 bases at J, leaving 11 bases unmatched. Germline V gene sequence: CDR1 SGDLS, CDR2 YYNGEE. The CDR3 is CASSVDSTGLQYQETQYF. The CDR3 DNA reads as TGTGCCAGCAGCGTAGACTCTACGGGACTACAGTACCAAGAGACCCAGTACTTC.

The rearrangement links TRBV20-1 to TRBJ2-3, with 8 bases fitting TRBD2. V dropped 1 base and J dropped 4; count of bases not matched to a gene: 4. Germline V gene lookup returns CDR1 DFQATT and CDR2 SNEGSKA (reference sequence). This CDR3 is built from 14 residues. Here the CDR3 DNA reads TGCAGTGCTAGAGGGGGAGCGGGGGCAGATACGCAGTATTTT. Translation gives CSARGGAGADTQYF.

CDR3 coding DNA: TGCGCCAGCAGCTTCACCACTGAAAGCCCAGATGAATACGAGCAGTACTTC. Translation gives CASSFTTESPDEYEQYF. The chain uses TRBV5-1 and TRBJ2-1; D not resolved. The J call is doubtful: the DNA matches TRBJ2-7 better. CDR3 length: 17 amino acids. Germline loops: CDR1 SGHRS, CDR2 YFSETQ.

This rearrangement joins TRBV3-1 to TRBJ2-5; 8 nucleotides line up with TRBD1. The J call is doubtful: the DNA matches TRBJ2-7 better. This CDR3 region has 15 residues. CDR1 and CDR2 (germline): LGHDT, YNNKEL (reference sequence). CDR3 sequence (DNA): TGTGCCAGCAGCCATACAGGGGGGCCAACCTACGAGCAGTACTTC. The encoded protein is CASSHTGGPTYEQYF.

V is TRBV4-3 and J is TRBJ2-2; no reliable D call. Trimming took off 2 bases at V and 3 bases at J, with 7 bases between the two ends. CDR3 size: 14 residues. The germline V gene has CDR1 LGHNA and CDR2 YSLEER. Here the CDR3 reads CASSQTSYTGELFF. The CDR3 coding sequence is TGCGCCAGCAGCCAAACGAGTTACACCGGGGAGCTGTTTTTT.

The gene calls are TRBV29-1 and TRBJ2-7; tentatively, D is TRBD2 (6 bases). The ends were cut back, 0 bases at V and 5 bases at J, with 14 bases in the middle. Germline CDR1 reads SQVTM; CDR2 reads ANQGSEA. The length of the CDR3 is 14 residues. The CDR3 bases are TGCAGCGTTGAAGATCCCGCGCGGGGCAACGAGCAGTACTTC. Translating it yields CSVEDPARGNEQYF.

This clonotype turned up a few times. The V call is TRBV7-6, the J call TRBJ1-6, with D perhaps TRBD1 (5 bases). From germline, CDR1 is SGHVS and CDR2 FNYEAQ. CDR3 length equals 17 residues. V dropped 5 bases and J dropped 0 bases, with 14 bases sitting between them. The CDR3 DNA sequence: TGTGCCAGCAGCCCCGGGGGTTTGAGCTCCTATAATTCACCCCTCCACTTT. It codes for CASSPGGLSSYNSPLHF.

In nucleotides, the CDR3 is TGCAGCGCCACGGGACTAGCGGACTACGAGCAGTACTTC. Translating it yields CSATGLADYEQYF. The chain recombines TRBV29-1 with TRBJ2-7, with 11 bases identical to TRBD2. Unmatched junction bases numbered 5, after V lost 7 bases and J lost 3 bases. Germline loops: CDR1 SQVTM, CDR2 ANQGSEA. The CDR3 runs to 13 residues.